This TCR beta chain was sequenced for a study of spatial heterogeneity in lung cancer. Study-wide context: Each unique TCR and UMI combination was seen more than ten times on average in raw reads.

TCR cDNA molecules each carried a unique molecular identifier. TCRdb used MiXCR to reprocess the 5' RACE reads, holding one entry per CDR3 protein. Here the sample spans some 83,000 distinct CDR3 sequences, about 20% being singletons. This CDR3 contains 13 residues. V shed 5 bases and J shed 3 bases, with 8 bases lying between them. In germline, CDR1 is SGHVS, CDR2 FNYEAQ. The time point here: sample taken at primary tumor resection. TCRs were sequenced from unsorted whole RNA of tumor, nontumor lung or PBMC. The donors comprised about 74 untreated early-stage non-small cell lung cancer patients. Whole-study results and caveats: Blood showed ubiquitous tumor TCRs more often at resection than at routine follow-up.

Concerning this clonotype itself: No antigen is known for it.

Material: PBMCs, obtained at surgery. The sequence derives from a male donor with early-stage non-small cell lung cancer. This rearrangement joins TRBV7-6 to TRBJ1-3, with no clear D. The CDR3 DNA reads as TGTGCCAGCAGCCTCAAATTTGGAAACACCATATATTTT. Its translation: CASSLKFGNTIYF.